The rows below give T cell receptor beta chains drawn from one sample of a study of T-cell reconstitution after alpha-beta-depleted transplantation in children. Via MiXCR, TCRdb re-called the PCR reads, giving one row per CDR3 protein. The table records 250,000 to 300,000 distinct CDR3 sequences, 9.9% of them present only once. Sequencing used PBMCs from the stem cell graft donor, obtained from the stem cell graft. These receptors originate from a human donor who donated a stem cell graft to a child with SCID. CDR3s include the opening cysteine and the closing phenylalanine or tryptophan. D genes are given only for firm matches. Size tells how often a clone was seen (once, few, many) or the class of an expanded clone, and some rows leave it out.

TRBJ1-5,TRBV3-1,NA,NA,CASSQDRDSNQPQHF,TGTGCCAGCAGCCAAGATAGGGACAGCAATCAGCCCCAGCATTTT
TRBJ2-2,TRBV12-3/TRBV12-4,many,TRBD1,CASSLAGGNTGELFF,TGCGCCAGCAGCTTGGCAGGGGGAAACACCGGGGAGCTGTTTTTT
TRBJ2-2,TRBV3-1,NA,NA,CASSQDSFSGSGELFF,TGTGCCAGCAGCCAAGATAGTTTCAGCGGATCCGGGGAGCTGTTTTTT
TRBJ1-3,TRBV5-1,many,NA,CASSFDDQGNTIYF,TGCGCCAGCAGCTTCGACGACCAAGGAAACACCATATATTTT
TRBJ2-2,TRBV12-3/TRBV12-4,many,TRBD1,CASSLVQGASGELFF,TGTGCCAGCAGTTTAGTCCAGGGGGCTTCCGGGGAGCTGTTTTTT
TRBJ2-7,TRBV5-1,many,NA,CASSLPPPAGGAYEQYF,TGCGCCAGCAGCTTGCCTCCCCCGGCCGGGGGCGCCTACGAGCAGTACTTC
TRBJ2-2,TRBV12-3/TRBV12-4,NA,TRBD2,CASRQRGGMAGELFF,TGTGCCAGCAGGCAGCGGGGGGGCATGGCCGGGGAGCTGTTTTTT
TRBJ2-1,TRBV20-1,NA,TRBD2,CSAVTSGGRGNEHFF,TGCAGTGCAGTTACTAGCGGGGGCCGGGGGAATGAGCATTTCTTC
TRBJ2-4,TRBV20-1,few,NA,CSAYAGLGGNIQYF,TGCAGTGCCTATGCAGGTCTGGGTGGGAACATTCAGTACTTC
TRBJ2-2,TRBV5-1,few,TRBD2,CASSFLAGGSTGELFF,TGCGCCAGCAGCTTCCTAGCGGGGGGAAGCACCGGGGAGCTGTTTTTT
TRBJ2-7,TRBV20-1,NA,NA,CSAPQSGKNPGLYEQYF,TGCAGTGCCCCCCAGTCCGGGAAGAACCCGGGGCTCTACGAGCAGTACTTC
TRBJ1-6,TRBV11-2,NA,NA,CASSLGTNSPLHF,TGTGCCAGCAGCTTAGGCACTAATTCACCCCTCCACTTT
TRBJ2-1,TRBV29-1,many,TRBD2,CSVVPSGGRWEQFF,TGCAGCGTAGTACCTAGCGGGGGGCGCTGGGAGCAGTTCTTC
TRBJ2-2,TRBV7-9,many,NA,CASSFDSTGELFF,TGTGCCAGCAGCTTTGACAGCACCGGGGAGCTGTTTTTT
TRBJ2-1,TRBV12-3/TRBV12-4,few,TRBD2,CASSLALSITSGGTYNEQFF,TGTGCCAGCAGTTTAGCCCTCTCAATTACTAGCGGGGGGACGTACAATGAGCAGTTCTTC
TRBJ2-7,TRBV18,NA,NA,CASSPLWGDYEQYF,TGTGCCAGCTCACCATTATGGGGGGACTACGAGCAGTACTTC
TRBJ1-5,TRBV3-1,NA,NA,CASSQVDGQPQHF,TGTGCCAGCAGCCAAGTAGATGGTCAGCCCCAGCATTTT
TRBJ1-3,TRBV6-6,NA,NA,CASSYDSGNTIYF,TGTGCCAGCAGTTACGACAGTGGAAACACCATATATTTT
TRBJ2-3,TRBV19,NA,TRBD1,CASSIGGTGVFSSTDTQYF,TGTGCCAGTAGTATAGGCGGGACAGGGGTATTCTCCAGCACAGATACGCAGTATTTT
TRBJ2-5,TRBV19,NA,TRBD2,CASSTLATSGQETQYF,TGTGCCAGTAGTACTCTTGCGACTAGCGGGCAAGAGACCCAGTACTTC
TRBJ2-1,TRBV3-1,few,TRBD2,CASRKTSGRNEQFF,TGTGCCAGCAGGAAAACTAGCGGGAGGAATGAGCAGTTCTTC
TRBJ1-5,TRBV5-6,NA,NA,CASSLKLRNQPQHF,TGTGCCAGCAGCCTCAAGCTACGGAATCAGCCCCAGCATTTT
TRBJ2-7,TRBV10-3,few,NA,CAISDQESYEQYF,TGTGCCATCAGTGACCAGGAGTCCTACGAGCAGTACTTC
TRBJ2-1,TRBV29-1,many,NA,CSAGAGGFGNEQFF,TGCAGCGCCGGGGCTGGGGGTTTTGGCAATGAGCAGTTCTTC
TRBJ2-3,TRBV30,NA,NA,CACSKQGTWTDPQYF,TGTGCCTGCTCCAAGCAGGGGACATGGACAGATCCGCAGTATTTT
TRBJ1-1,TRBV27,many,NA,CASSLSKRGATEAFF,TGTGCCAGCAGTTTATCGAAAAGGGGGGCTACTGAAGCTTTCTTT
TRBJ1-2,TRBV7-8,few,NA,CASSLQGTSDGYTF,TGTGCCAGCAGCTTACAGGGGACCAGCGATGGCTACACCTTC
TRBJ2-7,TRBV9,NA,NA,CASTPDPAAASYEQYF,TGTGCCAGCACCCCCGATCCAGCGGCAGCCTCCTACGAGCAGTACTTC
TRBJ2-7,TRBV12-3/TRBV12-4,NA,NA,CASSFGGPVSYEQYF,TGTGCCAGCAGTTTTGGAGGTCCCGTCTCCTACGAGCAGTACTTC
TRBJ2-7,TRBV5-1,NA,NA,CASSQEGAGTPYEQYF,TGCGCCAGCAGCCAAGAAGGAGCCGGGACACCATACGAGCAGTACTTC
TRBJ2-3,TRBV12-3/TRBV12-4,NA,NA,CASTLTTSGTDTQYF,TGTGCCAGCACCCTAACTACGAGTGGCACAGATACGCAGTATTTT
TRBJ1-1,TRBV12-3/TRBV12-4,many,NA,CASKKQFTEAFF,TGTGCCAGCAAGAAACAGTTCACTGAAGCTTTCTTT
TRBJ2-5,TRBV12-3/TRBV12-4,few,TRBD2,CASRATSGAVKTQYF,TGTGCCAGCAGAGCGACTAGCGGGGCCGTAAAGACCCAGTACTTC
TRBJ1-1,TRBV5-1,NA,TRBD1,CASSTAGGGTEAFF,TGCGCCAGCAGCACCGCAGGGGGTGGCACTGAAGCTTTCTTT
TRBJ2-5,TRBV12-3/TRBV12-4,many,NA,CASRNRQAETQYF,TGTGCCAGCAGAAACAGACAGGCTGAGACCCAGTACTTC
TRBJ2-3,TRBV24-1,NA,NA,CATSDPGGSGDTQYF,TGTGCCACCAGTGACCCCGGGGGTAGCGGAGATACGCAGTATTTT
TRBJ2-5,TRBV3-1,few,NA,CASSLYPPRDNIFTLQETQYF,TGTGCCAGCAGCCTCTACCCCCCTCGGGACAACATCTTTACACTCCAAGAGACCCAGTACTTC
TRBJ2-4,TRBV10-2,few,TRBD2,CASTPTHGGGVSKNIQYF,TGCGCCAGCACACCTACGCATGGCGGGGGGGTCTCCAAAAACATTCAGTACTTC
TRBJ2-7,TRBV5-6,NA,NA,CASSFIGRWTTYEQYF,TGTGCCAGCAGCTTTATTGGACGGTGGACGACCTACGAGCAGTACTTC
TRBJ2-3,TRBV9,NA,TRBD1,CASSVARRDRGTDTQYF,TGTGCCAGCAGCGTAGCCCGGCGGGACAGGGGGACAGATACGCAGTATTTT
TRBJ2-7,TRBV4-1,NA,TRBD1,CASSQHPIGTGAYEQYF,TGCGCCAGCAGCCAACATCCTATAGGGACAGGGGCCTACGAGCAGTACTTC
TRBJ2-6,TRBV10-2,many,TRBD1,CASSELSGRGSGANVLTF,TGCGCCAGCAGTGAGTTGTCTGGCAGGGGGTCTGGGGCCAACGTCCTGACTTTC
TRBJ1-1,TRBV2,many,NA,CASIGGNTEAFF,TGTGCCAGCATCGGGGGGAACACTGAAGCTTTCTTT
TRBJ2-5,TRBV5-1,many,NA,CASSLQKGGQETQYF,TGCGCCAGCAGCTTACAGAAGGGGGGCCAAGAGACCCAGTACTTC
TRBJ2-1,TRBV5-1,NA,TRBD2,CASSSAGTRGSYNEQFF,TGCGCCAGCAGCTCCGCCGGGACTAGGGGGTCCTACAATGAGCAGTTCTTC
TRBJ2-6,TRBV5-1,NA,NA,CASSFLVSGANVLTF,TGCGCCAGCAGCTTCTTAGTCTCTGGGGCCAACGTCCTGACTTTC
TRBJ1-2,TRBV12-3/TRBV12-4,NA,NA,CASSLASREIYGYTF,TGTGCCAGCAGTCTAGCTTCCCGGGAGATCTATGGCTACACCTTC
TRBJ2-3,TRBV7-3,NA,TRBD2,CASSPGLAVSTDTQYF,TGTGCCAGCAGCCCGGGACTAGCGGTTAGCACAGATACGCAGTATTTT
TRBJ1-1,TRBV5-1,few,NA,CASSLNGGAWTEAFF,TGCGCCAGCAGCTTGAATGGGGGCGCCTGGACTGAAGCTTTCTTT
TRBJ1-2,TRBV29-1,few,NA,CSVGVQGNYGYTF,TGCAGCGTGGGGGTACAGGGTAACTATGGCTACACCTTC
TRBJ2-1,TRBV2,many,TRBD1,CASRRDRGEMGQFF,TGTGCCAGCAGAAGGGACAGGGGGGAAATGGGGCAGTTCTTC
TRBJ2-1,TRBV20-1,many,NA,CSAAARNEQFF,TGCAGTGCCGCCGCCCGTAATGAGCAGTTCTTC
TRBJ1-2,TRBV27,NA,TRBD1,CASSPRGQGSGGYTF,TGTGCCAGCAGTCCCCGCGGACAGGGATCGGGTGGCTACACCTTC
TRBJ2-7,TRBV6-1,few,NA,CASRNTGTSYEQYF,TGTGCCAGCAGGAACACCGGGACCTCCTACGAGCAGTACTTC
TRBJ2-1,TRBV20-1,many,TRBD2,CSALTSGVDNEQFF,TGCAGTGCCCTGACTAGCGGGGTCGACAATGAGCAGTTCTTC
TRBJ2-1,TRBV11-2,few,NA,CASSPLELAKSSYNEQFF,TGTGCCAGCAGCCCACTGGAACTAGCCAAGAGCTCCTACAATGAGCAGTTCTTC
TRBJ1-2,TRBV5-1,once,NA,CASSQDRWGRVGYTF,TGCGCCAGCAGCCAAGACCGGTGGGGCAGAGTTGGCTACACCTTC
TRBJ1-2,TRBV7-8,many,NA,CASSLLLNGYTF,TGTGCCAGCAGCTTACTTTTGAATGGCTACACCTTC
TRBJ1-2,TRBV20-1,few,TRBD1,CSAREGTGVGGYTF,TGCAGTGCTAGAGAGGGGACAGGGGTTGGTGGCTACACCTTC